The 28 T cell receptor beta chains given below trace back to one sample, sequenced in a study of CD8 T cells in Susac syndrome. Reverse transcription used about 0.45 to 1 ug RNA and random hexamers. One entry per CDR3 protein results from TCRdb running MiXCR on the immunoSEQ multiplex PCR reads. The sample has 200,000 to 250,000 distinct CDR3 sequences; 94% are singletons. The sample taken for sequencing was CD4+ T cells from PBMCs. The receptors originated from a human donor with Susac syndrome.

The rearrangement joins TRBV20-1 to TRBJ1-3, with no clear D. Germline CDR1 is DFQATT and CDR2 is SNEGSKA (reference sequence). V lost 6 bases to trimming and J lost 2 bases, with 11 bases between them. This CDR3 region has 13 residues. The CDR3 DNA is TGCAGTGCGCTACTGCAACCTGGAAACACCATATATTTT. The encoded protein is CSALLQPGNTIYF.

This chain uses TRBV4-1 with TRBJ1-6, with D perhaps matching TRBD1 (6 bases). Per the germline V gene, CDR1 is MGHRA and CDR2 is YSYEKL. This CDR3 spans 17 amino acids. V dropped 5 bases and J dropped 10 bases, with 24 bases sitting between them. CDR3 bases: TGCGCCAGCAGCTATTCCACGGGGGCAGAACCCATCTCACCCCTCCACTTT. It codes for CASSYSTGAEPISPLHF.

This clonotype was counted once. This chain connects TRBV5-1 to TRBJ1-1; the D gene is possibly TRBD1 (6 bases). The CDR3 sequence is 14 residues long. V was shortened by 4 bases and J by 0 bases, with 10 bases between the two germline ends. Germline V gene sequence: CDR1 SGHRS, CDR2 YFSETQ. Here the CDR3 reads CASSVGTLNTEAFF. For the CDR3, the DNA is TGCGCCAGCAGCGTCGGGACACTGAACACTGAAGCTTTCTTT.

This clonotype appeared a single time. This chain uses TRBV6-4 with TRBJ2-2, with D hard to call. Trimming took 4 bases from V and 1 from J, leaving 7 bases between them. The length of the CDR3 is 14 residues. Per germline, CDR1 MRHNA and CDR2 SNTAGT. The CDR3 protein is CASSVLMNTGELFF. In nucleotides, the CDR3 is TGTGCCAGCAGTGTTTTAATGAACACCGGGGAGCTGTTTTTT.

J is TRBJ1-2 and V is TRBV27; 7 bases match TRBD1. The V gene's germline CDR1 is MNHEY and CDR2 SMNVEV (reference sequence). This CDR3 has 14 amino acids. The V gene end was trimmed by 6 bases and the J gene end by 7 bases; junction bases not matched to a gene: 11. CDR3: CASRLTGPFGGYTF. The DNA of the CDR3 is TGTGCCAGCAGATTGACAGGGCCCTTTGGTGGCTACACCTTC.

CDR3 in DNA: TGTGCCAGCAGTTTACTCAGGGCCGGGGAGCTGTTTTTT. Residues: CASSLLRAGELFF. The rearrangement uses TRBV27 and TRBJ2-2; weak D call: TRBD1 (5 bases). Germline V CDR1 and CDR2: MNHEY, SMNVEV (reference sequence). Trimming pared 2 bases from V and 6 bases from J, leaving 7 bases between. This CDR3 spans 13 amino acids.

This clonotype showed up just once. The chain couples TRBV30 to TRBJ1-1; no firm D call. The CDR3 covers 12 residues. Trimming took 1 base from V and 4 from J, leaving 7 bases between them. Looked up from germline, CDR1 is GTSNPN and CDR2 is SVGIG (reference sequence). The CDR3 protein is CAWSETVTEAFF. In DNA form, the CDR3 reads TGTGCCTGGAGTGAAACAGTCACTGAAGCTTTCTTT.

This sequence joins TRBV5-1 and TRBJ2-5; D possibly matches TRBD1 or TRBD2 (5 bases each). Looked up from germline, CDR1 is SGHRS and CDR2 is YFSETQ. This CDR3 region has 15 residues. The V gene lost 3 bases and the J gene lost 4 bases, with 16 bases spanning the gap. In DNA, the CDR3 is TGCGCCAGCAGCTCATCCGCTGGGACGGGAGAGACCCAGTACTTC. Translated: CASSSSAGTGETQYF.

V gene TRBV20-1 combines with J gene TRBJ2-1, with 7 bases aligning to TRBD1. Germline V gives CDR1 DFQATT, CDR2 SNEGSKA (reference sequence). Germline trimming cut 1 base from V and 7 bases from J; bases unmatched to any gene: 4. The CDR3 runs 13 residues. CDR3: CSARGQGRNEQFF. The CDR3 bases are TGCAGTGCTAGAGGACAGGGCCGGAATGAGCAGTTCTTC.

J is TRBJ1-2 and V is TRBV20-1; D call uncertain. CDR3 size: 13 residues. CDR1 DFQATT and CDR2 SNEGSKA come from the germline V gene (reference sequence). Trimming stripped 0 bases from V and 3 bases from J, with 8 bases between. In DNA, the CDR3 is TGCAGTGCTAGAGAGTCCAGTTACTATGGCTACACCTTC. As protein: CSARESSYYGYTF.

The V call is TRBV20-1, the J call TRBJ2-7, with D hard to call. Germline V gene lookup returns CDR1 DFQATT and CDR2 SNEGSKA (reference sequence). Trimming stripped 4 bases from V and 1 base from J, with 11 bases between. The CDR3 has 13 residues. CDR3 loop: CSATTIPSYEQYF. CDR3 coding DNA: TGCAGTGCTACGACAATACCTTCCTACGAGCAGTACTTC.

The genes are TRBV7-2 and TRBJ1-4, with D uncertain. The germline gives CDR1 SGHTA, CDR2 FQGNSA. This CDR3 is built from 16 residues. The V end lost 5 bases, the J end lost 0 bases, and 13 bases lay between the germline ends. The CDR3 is CASSPDIEATNEKLFF. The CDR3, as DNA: TGTGCCAGCAGCCCCGACATCGAAGCAACTAATGAAAAACTGTTTTTT.

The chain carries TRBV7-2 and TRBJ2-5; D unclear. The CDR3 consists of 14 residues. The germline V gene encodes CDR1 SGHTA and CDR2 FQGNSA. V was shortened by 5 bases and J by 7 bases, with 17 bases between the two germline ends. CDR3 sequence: CASSPPDLTGTQYF. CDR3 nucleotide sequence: TGTGCCAGCAGCCCGCCTGACCTAACGGGGACCCAGTACTTC.

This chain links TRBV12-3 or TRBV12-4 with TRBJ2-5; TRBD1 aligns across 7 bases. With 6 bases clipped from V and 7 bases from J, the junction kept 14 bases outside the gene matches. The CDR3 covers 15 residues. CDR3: CASSLTGQRHGTQYF. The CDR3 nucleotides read TGTGCCAGCAGCCTGACGGGACAGCGCCACGGGACCCAGTACTTC.

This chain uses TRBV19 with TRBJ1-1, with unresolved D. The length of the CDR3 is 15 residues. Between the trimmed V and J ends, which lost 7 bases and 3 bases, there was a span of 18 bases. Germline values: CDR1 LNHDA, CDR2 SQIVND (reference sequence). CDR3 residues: CASTIAPRTDTEAFF. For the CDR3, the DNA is TGTGCCAGTACGATAGCTCCCCGAACGGACACTGAAGCTTTCTTT.

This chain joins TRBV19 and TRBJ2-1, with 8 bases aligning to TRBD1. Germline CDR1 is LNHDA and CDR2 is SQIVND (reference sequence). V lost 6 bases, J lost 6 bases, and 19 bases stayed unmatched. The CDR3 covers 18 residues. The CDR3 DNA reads TGTGCCAGTAGCATACTAAGGACAGGGTTCGGGACCGCCAATGAGCAGTTCTTC. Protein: CASSILRTGFGTANEQFF.

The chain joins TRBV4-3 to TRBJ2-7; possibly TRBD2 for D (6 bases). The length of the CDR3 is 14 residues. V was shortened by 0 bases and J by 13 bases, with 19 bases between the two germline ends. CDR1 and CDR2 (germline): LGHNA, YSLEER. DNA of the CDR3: TGCGCCAGCAGCCAAGACCTGGCTATTGGGACTTCTTACTTC. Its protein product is CASSQDLAIGTSYF.

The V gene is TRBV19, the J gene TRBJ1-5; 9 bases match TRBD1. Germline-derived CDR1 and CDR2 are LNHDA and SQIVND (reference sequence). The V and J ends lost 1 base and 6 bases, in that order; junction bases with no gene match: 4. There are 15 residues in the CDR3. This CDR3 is CASSIGTGGGQPQHF. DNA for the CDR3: TGTGCCAGTAGTATAGGTACAGGGGGCGGTCAGCCCCAGCATTTT.

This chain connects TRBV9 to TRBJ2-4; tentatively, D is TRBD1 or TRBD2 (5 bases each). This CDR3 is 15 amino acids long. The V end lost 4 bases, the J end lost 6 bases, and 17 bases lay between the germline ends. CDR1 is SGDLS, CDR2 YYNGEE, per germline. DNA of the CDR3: TGTGCCAGCAGCCCCCAATCCGGTGGGGGAAACATTCAGTACTTC. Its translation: CASSPQSGGGNIQYF.

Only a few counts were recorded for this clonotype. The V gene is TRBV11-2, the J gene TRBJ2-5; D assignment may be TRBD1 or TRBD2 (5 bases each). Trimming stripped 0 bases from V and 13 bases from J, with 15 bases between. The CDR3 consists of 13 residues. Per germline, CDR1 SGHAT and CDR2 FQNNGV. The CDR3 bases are TGTGCCAGCAGCTTAGATGCCCCGGGGCCTCGGTACTTC. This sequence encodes CASSLDAPGPRYF. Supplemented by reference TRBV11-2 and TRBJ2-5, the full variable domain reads EAGVAQSPRYKIIEKRQSVAFWCNPISGHATLYWYQQILGQGPKLLIQFQNNGVVDDSQLPKDRFSAERLKGVDSTLKIQPAKLEDSAVYLCASSLDAPGPRYFGPGTRLLVL.

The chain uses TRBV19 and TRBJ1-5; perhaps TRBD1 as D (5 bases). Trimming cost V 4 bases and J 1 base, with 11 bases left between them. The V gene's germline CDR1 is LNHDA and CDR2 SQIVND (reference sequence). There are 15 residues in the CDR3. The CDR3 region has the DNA TGTGCCAGTAGTAGAGACAGTTTGAGCAATCAGCCCCAGCATTTT. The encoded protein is CASSRDSLSNQPQHF.

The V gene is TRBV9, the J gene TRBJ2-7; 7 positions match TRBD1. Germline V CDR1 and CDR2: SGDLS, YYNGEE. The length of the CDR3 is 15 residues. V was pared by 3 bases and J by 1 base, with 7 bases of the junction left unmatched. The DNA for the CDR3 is TGTGCCAGCAGCGGAGGTAGGGGGCCTTCCTACGAGCAGTACTTC. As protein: CASSGGRGPSYEQYF.

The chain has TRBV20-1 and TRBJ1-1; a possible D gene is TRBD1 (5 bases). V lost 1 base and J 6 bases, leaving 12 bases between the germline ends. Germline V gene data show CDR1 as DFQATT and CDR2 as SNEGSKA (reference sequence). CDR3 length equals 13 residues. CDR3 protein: CSARAIPGPEAFF. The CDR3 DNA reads TGCAGTGCTAGAGCGATCCCAGGGCCTGAAGCTTTCTTT.

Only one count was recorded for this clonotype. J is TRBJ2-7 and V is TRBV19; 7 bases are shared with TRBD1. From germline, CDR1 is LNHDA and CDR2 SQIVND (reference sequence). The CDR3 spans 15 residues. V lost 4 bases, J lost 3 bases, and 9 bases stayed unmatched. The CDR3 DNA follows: TGTGCCAGTAGTAGTCTATTCCGGGACAGCTACGAGCAGTACTTC. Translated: CASSSLFRDSYEQYF.

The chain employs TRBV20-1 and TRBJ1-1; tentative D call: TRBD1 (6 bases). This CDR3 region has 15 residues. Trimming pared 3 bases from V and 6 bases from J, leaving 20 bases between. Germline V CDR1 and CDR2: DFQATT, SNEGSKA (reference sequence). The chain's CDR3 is CSARSLQGDGAEAFF. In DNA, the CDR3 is TGCAGTGCTAGGAGCCTACAGGGTGACGGGGCTGAAGCTTTCTTT.

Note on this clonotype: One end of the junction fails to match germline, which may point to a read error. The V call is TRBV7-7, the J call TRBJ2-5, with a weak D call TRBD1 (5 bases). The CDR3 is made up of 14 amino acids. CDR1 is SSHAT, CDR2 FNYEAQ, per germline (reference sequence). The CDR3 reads CASSSDTTGETQYF. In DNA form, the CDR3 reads TGTGCTAGCAGCTCGGACACCACCGGGGAGACCCAGTACTTC.

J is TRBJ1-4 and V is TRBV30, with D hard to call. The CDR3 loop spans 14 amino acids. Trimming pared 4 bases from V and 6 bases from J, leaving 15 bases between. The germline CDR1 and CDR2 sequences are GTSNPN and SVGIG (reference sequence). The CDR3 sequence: CAWNQLVADEKLFF. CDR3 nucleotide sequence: TGTGCCTGGAATCAACTCGTGGCGGATGAAAAACTGTTTTTT.

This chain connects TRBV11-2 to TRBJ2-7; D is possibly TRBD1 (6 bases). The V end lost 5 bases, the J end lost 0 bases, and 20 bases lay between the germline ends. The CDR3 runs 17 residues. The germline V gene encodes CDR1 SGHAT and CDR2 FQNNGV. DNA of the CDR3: TGTGCCAGCAGCCCTGCTCCAGGGACACCCGGCTCCTACGAGCAGTACTTC. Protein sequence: CASSPAPGTPGSYEQYF.